The 26 T cell receptor beta chains listed next were all sequenced from one sample in a study of cytotoxic CD8 clonotypes in ibrutinib-treated CLL. Repertoires were generated with immunoSEQ multiplex PCR, while TCRdb's copy carries only in-frame clones and drops some. Among fewer than 150,000 clones listed, about 85% were seen once. The sequencing here drew on PBMCs, taken after 24 months of ibrutinib treatment. Every receptor here comes from a human donor with chronic lymphocytic leukemia.

The V call is TRBV6-6, the J call TRBJ2-3, with 7 bases lining up with TRBD1. Germline CDR1 reads MNHNY; CDR2 reads SVGAGI (reference sequence). V lost 2 bases and J lost 5; bases outside the gene matches: 7. The CDR3 runs to 15 residues. CDR3 loop: CASSYPGTEGDTQYF. CDR3 coding DNA: TGTGCCAGCAGTTACCCCGGGACAGAAGGAGATACGCAGTATTTT.

V is TRBV13 and J is TRBJ2-3; 8 bases fit TRBD2. J gave up 3 bases and V 4 bases, and 9 bases lay outside the gene matches. The V gene's germline CDR1 is PRHDT and CDR2 FYEKMQ (reference sequence). CDR3 length: 16 amino acids. The CDR3 protein is CASSSSRGGGTDTQYF. The CDR3 DNA sequence: TGTGCCAGCAGCTCATCCCGGGGGGGCGGGACAGATACGCAGTATTTT.

The chain has TRBV18 and TRBJ1-1; D uncertain. Trimming took off 2 bases at V and 5 bases at J, with 12 bases between the two ends. Germline CDR1 is KGHSH and CDR2 is LQKENI. This CDR3 is built from 14 residues. CDR3 region: CASSPSPGGTEAFF. In nucleotides, the CDR3 is TGTGCCAGCTCACCATCCCCGGGAGGGACTGAAGCTTTCTTT. The full variable domain, its missing parts supplied by reference TRBV18 and TRBJ1-1, is NAGVMQNPRHLVRRRGQEARLRCSPMKGHSHVYWYRQLPEEGLKFMVYLQKENIIDESGMPKERFSAEFPKEGPSILRIQQVVRGDSAAYFCASSPSPGGTEAFFGQGTRLTVV.

V gene TRBV5-1 combines with J gene TRBJ2-3; possibly TRBD1 for D (6 bases). The CDR3 length is 15 residues. CDR1 and CDR2 from the germline V gene are SGHRS and YFSETQ. V was trimmed by 3 bases and J by 0 bases, leaving 11 bases between them. The chain's CDR3 is CASSSETGSTDTQYF. The CDR3 DNA is TGCGCCAGCAGCTCCGAAACAGGGAGCACAGATACGCAGTATTTT.

V usage is TRBV28 and J usage is TRBJ2-5; 9 bases fit TRBD1. The CDR3 spans 17 residues. Germline lookup yields CDR1 MDHEN and CDR2 SYDVKM. Trimming took 8 bases from V and 3 from J; bases not matched to a gene: 16. This CDR3 is CASLPTPWTGEKETQYF. In DNA form, the CDR3 reads TGTGCCAGCTTGCCTACTCCTTGGACAGGGGAGAAAGAGACCCAGTACTTC.

In DNA form, the CDR3 reads TGTGCCAGCTCAGCGACCGGGACGCCAACCTACGAGCAGTACTTC. Translated: CASSATGTPTYEQYF. The rearrangement uses TRBV18 and TRBJ2-7; D assignment may be TRBD1 or TRBD2 (5 bases each). The CDR3 covers 15 residues. CDR1 is KGHSH and CDR2 is LQKENI in the germline V gene. The germline V and J ends were trimmed by 5 bases and 2 bases, with 16 bases remaining between them. Together with reference TRBV18 and TRBJ2-7, the CDR3 gives the full variable domain: NAGVMQNPRHLVRRRGQEARLRCSPMKGHSHVYWYRQLPEEGLKFMVYLQKENIIDESGMPKERFSAEFPKEGPSILRIQQVVRGDSAAYFCASSATGTPTYEQYFGPGTRLTVT.

The rearrangement uses TRBV28 and TRBJ2-5; 7 nucleotides align to TRBD2. Germline V CDR1 and CDR2: MDHEN, SYDVKM. J gave up 4 bases and V 8 bases, and 7 bases lay outside the gene matches. The CDR3 runs to 13 residues. In nucleotides, the CDR3 is TGTGCCAGCCTAAGCGGGGTGGGAGAGACCCAGTACTTC. Amino acids: CASLSGVGETQYF.

This chain links TRBV6-1 with TRBJ2-7; the match to TRBD1 covers 8 bases. From germline, CDR1 is MNHNS and CDR2 SASEGT. Unmatched junction bases numbered 10, after V lost 4 bases and J lost 5 bases. This CDR3 has 15 amino acids. This chain's CDR3 is CASSVSGTGWDEQYF. CDR3 nucleotide sequence: TGTGCCAGCAGTGTCTCCGGGACAGGATGGGACGAGCAGTACTTC.

CDR3 sequence (DNA): TGTGCCAGCAGCTTGGTTGGGGGGCTCGCTGGAAACACCATATATTTT. Protein sequence: CASSLVGGLAGNTIYF. This chain connects TRBV5-5 to TRBJ1-3, with a weak D call TRBD1 (6 bases). Germline values: CDR1 SGHKS, CDR2 YYEKEE (reference sequence). Trimming cost V 0 bases and J 2 bases, with 12 bases left between them. The CDR3 loop spans 16 amino acids. Using reference TRBV5-5 and TRBJ1-3 for the parts outside the CDR3, the full variable domain is DAGVTQSPTHLIKTRGQQVTLRCSPISGHKSVSWYQQVLGQGPQFIFQYYEKEERGRGNFPDRFSARQFPNYSSELNVNALLLGDSALYLCASSLVGGLAGNTIYFGEGSWLTVV.

The gene calls are TRBV2 and TRBJ1-5; D is unclear. Trimming pared 1 base from V and 2 bases from J, leaving 12 bases between. This CDR3 has 16 amino acids. Germline lookup yields CDR1 SNHLY and CDR2 FYNNEI. The CDR3 DNA is TGTGCCAGCAGTGAAGTTTCGGGTGGAGGCAATCAGCCCCAGCATTTT. It codes for CASSEVSGGGNQPQHF.

The gene calls are TRBV5-4 and TRBJ1-1, with 10 bases matching TRBD1. Germline-derived CDR1 and CDR2 are SGHNT and YYREEE (reference sequence). With 5 bases clipped from V and 5 bases from J, the junction kept 6 bases outside the gene matches. There are 14 residues in the CDR3. CDR3 coding DNA: TGTGCCAGCAGTTCCGACAGGGGGCGAACTGAAGCTTTCTTT. Translated: CASSSDRGRTEAFF.

J is TRBJ2-3 and V is TRBV6-5, with D maybe TRBD1 (8 bases). This CDR3 is built from 14 residues. Between the trimmed V and J ends, which lost 8 bases and 1 base, there was a span of 13 bases. CDR1 and CDR2 from the germline V gene are MNHEY and SVGAGI. The CDR3 coding sequence is TGTGCCAGCCACAGGGGGGGGCGCACAGATACGCAGTATTTT. As protein: CASHRGGRTDTQYF.

CDR3 bases: TGTGCCAGCAGCCGATGGGGAGTCTCTGGAAACACCATATATTTT. It translates to CASSRWGVSGNTIYF. This chain connects TRBV7-2 to TRBJ1-3; D not certain. The V and J ends lost 5 bases and 0 bases respectively, with 11 bases between them. Germline V gene lookup returns CDR1 SGHTA and CDR2 FQGNSA. This CDR3 comprises 15 residues.

The chain employs TRBV7-2 and TRBJ2-3; possible D gene TRBD1, 6 bases. Germline CDR1 SGHTA, CDR2 FQGNSA. Trimming cost V 3 bases and J 6 bases, with 7 bases left between them. CDR3 length equals 12 residues. The chain's CDR3 is CASSFQGDTQYF. CDR3 nucleotide sequence: TGTGCCAGCAGCTTCCAGGGGGATACGCAGTATTTT.

V and J are TRBV5-1 and TRBJ2-7, with D maybe TRBD2 (6 bases). Trimming took 0 bases from V and 7 from J, leaving 8 bases between them. Germline CDR1 reads SGHRS; CDR2 reads YFSETQ. The CDR3 is made up of 12 amino acids. Written as DNA, the CDR3 is TGCGCCAGCAGCTTGGGGACTATTGAGCAGTACTTC. This sequence encodes CASSLGTIEQYF. The whole variable domain, filled in from reference TRBV5-1 and TRBJ2-7, reads KAGVTQTPRYLIKTRGQQVTLSCSPISGHRSVSWYQQTPGQGLQFLFEYFSETQRNKGNFPGRFSGRQFSNSRSEMNVSTLELGDSALYLCASSLGTIEQYFGPGTRLTVT.

The chain carries TRBV6-6 and TRBJ2-7, with 7 nucleotides matching TRBD1. The CDR3 runs 14 residues. Germline CDR1 reads MNHNY; CDR2 reads SVGAGI (reference sequence). V was pared by 0 bases and J by 7 bases, with 6 bases of the junction left unmatched. The CDR3 loop reads CASSYSLADREQYF. The CDR3 bases are TGTGCCAGCAGTTACTCGCTGGCGGACAGGGAGCAGTACTTC.

V and J are TRBV7-3 and TRBJ2-1; D may match TRBD1 or TRBD2 (6 bases each). The CDR3 is made up of 15 amino acids. CDR1 SGHTA and CDR2 FQGTGA come from the germline V gene. Between the trimmed V and J ends, which lost 5 bases and 6 bases, there was a span of 17 bases. The CDR3 bases are TGTGCCAGCAGCGCCGCCAAGGGGGGCTTCAATGAGCAGTTCTTC. Protein product: CASSAAKGGFNEQFF.

The chain links TRBV7-9 to TRBJ2-7, with TRBD1 as a possible D gene (5 bases). Germline lookup yields CDR1 SEHNR and CDR2 FQNEAQ (reference sequence). The CDR3 extends over 15 amino acids. The V end was cut by 6 bases, the J end by 4 bases, with 19 bases between. The CDR3 coding sequence is TGTGCCAGCAGTATGCAGGGATTTTTGGGTTACGAGCAGTACTTC. Translating it yields CASSMQGFLGYEQYF.

DNA of the CDR3: TGTGCCAGCAGCTTGGGACTGTTCTATAATTCACCCCTCCACTTT. This codes for CASSLGLFYNSPLHF. The V call is TRBV5-5, the J call TRBJ1-6; D is unresolved. Germline values: CDR1 SGHKS, CDR2 YYEKEE (reference sequence). Deletions cut 0 bases from V and 3 bases from J, with 7 bases between. The CDR3 contains 15 residues.

The chain couples TRBV19 to TRBJ1-4; 7 nucleotides line up with TRBD1. Germline CDR1 reads LNHDA; CDR2 reads SQIVND (reference sequence). V shed 3 bases and J 6 bases; nucleotides not matched to a gene: 7. The CDR3 spans 15 residues. CDR3 DNA sequence: TGTGCCAGTAGTATTTGGGGACAGTTCGATGAAAAACTGTTTTTT. Protein: CASSIWGQFDEKLFF.

This chain uses TRBV19 with TRBJ1-6, with D perhaps TRBD1 (5 bases). Germline CDR1 LNHDA, CDR2 SQIVND (reference sequence). The CDR3 loop spans 15 amino acids. V was cut by 2 bases and J by 9 bases, with 14 bases left in between. The CDR3, as DNA: TGTGCCAGTAGTATAATGGCAGGGAAACCTTCACCCCTCCACTTT. Its protein product is CASSIMAGKPSPLHF.

This chain uses TRBV19 with TRBJ2-1; 11 nucleotides agree with TRBD2. CDR1 LNHDA and CDR2 SQIVND come from the germline V gene (reference sequence). The CDR3 runs 15 residues. V dropped 6 bases and J dropped 4; count of bases not matched to a gene: 5. The DNA of the CDR3 is TGTGCCAGTAGCCGTACTAGCGGGGGTTACAATGAGCAGTTCTTC. Translated, it gives CASSRTSGGYNEQFF. The full variable domain, completed using reference TRBV19 and TRBJ2-1, is DGGITQSPKYLFRKEGQNVTLSCEQNLNHDAMYWYRQDPGQGLRLIYYSQIVNDFQKGDIAEGYSVSREKKESFPLTVTSAQKNPTAFYLCASSRTSGGYNEQFFGPGTRLTVL.

The chain's CDR3 is CASSQDTGTLSGANVLTF. The CDR3 DNA reads as TGCGCCAGCAGCCAAGATACCGGGACTCTCTCTGGGGCCAACGTCCTGACTTTC. The V call is TRBV4-3, the J call TRBJ2-6; D is possibly TRBD2 (6 bases). In germline, CDR1 is LGHNA, CDR2 YSLEER. The CDR3 runs 18 residues. V lost 0 bases to trimming and J lost 0 bases, with 12 bases between them.

The CDR3 region has the DNA TGTGCCATCACGGGGGTAGCGGGAAATGAGCAGTTCTTC. Encoded protein: CAITGVAGNEQFF. The gene calls are TRBV10-3 and TRBJ2-1; 8 positions agree with TRBD2. V was clipped by 7 bases and J by 7 bases; unmatched bases: 6. This CDR3 comprises 13 residues. CDR1 and CDR2 (germline): ENHRY, SYGVKD.

The chain is built from TRBV10-3 and TRBJ2-3; perhaps TRBD1 as D (5 bases). V was clipped by 5 bases and J by 2 bases, with 14 bases between them. Per germline, CDR1 ENHRY and CDR2 SYGVKD. The CDR3 extends over 15 amino acids. CDR3 coding DNA: TGTGCCATCAGTACCCCGGACACTGACACAGATACGCAGTATTTT. This gives the protein CAISTPDTDTDTQYF.

A note on this clone: Other DNA sequences in the sample encode the same CDR3. J is TRBJ1-5 and V is TRBV6-1, with unresolved D. Trimming cost V 3 bases and J 0 bases, with 9 bases left between them. The germline CDR1 and CDR2 sequences are MNHNS and SASEGT. The CDR3 extends over 15 amino acids. The CDR3 coding sequence is TGTGCCAGCAGTGAGGGCAGATATAGCAATCAGCCCCAGCATTTT. It translates to CASSEGRYSNQPQHF.